The TCR beta chain described here comes from a study of CD8+ T cells in alopecia areata. Study-level background: Treated patients swallowed 5 to 10 mg of oral tofacitinib twice daily. Findings and caveats of the study: The study also sequences resident alphabeta T cells of normal skin in scalp samples. Lesional scalp exceeded normal scalp in clonality, especially in alopecia totalis/universalis.

Extraction and reverse transcription of RNA yielded cDNA as the sequencing template. The protocol was immunoSEQ multiplex PCR, while the TCRdb copy is restricted to in-frame clones and leaves out a portion. The table includes hundreds of thousands of clones, 67% detected once. Germline V gene sequence: CDR1 SNHLY, CDR2 FYNNEI. The CDR3 is made up of 14 amino acids. Trimming removed 8 bases from V and 5 bases from J, with 18 bases in between. This clone occurred once. What it binds is not known. The input for sequencing was CD4+ T cells sorted from blood, taken at week 0. The chain has TRBV2 and TRBJ2-5; D is possibly TRBD1 (5 bases). The TCR comes from a human donor with alopecia areata. The CDR3 bases are TGTGCCAGCCTCGAAAGGCTCAGGGCGGAGACCCAGTACTTC. Translation: CASLERLRAETQYF.